This T cell receptor beta chain originates from a study of shared clonotypes between healthy human individuals. Study results and caveats: Enrolling few donors narrowed the genetic and exposure-history diversity that was represented.

Germline CDR1 reads MNHNY; CDR2 reads SVGAGI (reference sequence). The V and J ends lost 8 bases and 6 bases, in that order; junction bases with no gene match: 6. The CDR3 extends over 12 amino acids. Note on this clone: Its target is not known.

TCRdb keeps only in-frame clones here, not all; method: immunoSEQ multiplex PCR. The sample carries millions of clones, approximately 95% recorded once. The V gene is TRBV6-6, the J gene TRBJ2-7, with 8 positions matching TRBD2. This clonotype was obtained from a man aged 18 to 29 in good health. The sample was naive CD4+ T cells sorted from blood. Indicated subset: CD45RA+ positively selected. CDR3 loop: CASREGGPEQYF. CDR3 DNA sequence: TGTGCCAGCCGGGAGGGAGGACCCGAGCAGTACTTC.